This TCR beta chain was found in a study of cytomegalovirus exposure and HLA in healthy donors. Study conclusions and caveats: For most subjects, TCR beta sequences were reported to predict HLA-A and HLA-B alleles with accuracy. Reportedly, cytomegalovirus status was diagnosed with high sensitivity and specificity. In presence/absence analyses, roughly uniform sequencing depth across donors was assumed.

A note on this clone: Its antigen is not identified.

The PCR was carried out with 60 Vbeta primers and 13 Jbeta primers. Authors' processing steps: In a later analysis, around 10 million of approximately 80 million unique beta chains occurred in at least two donors. The repertoire was sequenced with immunoSEQ multiplex PCR; TCRdb's copy has only in-frame clones and lacks some. The V and J calls and clone size were taken over from that table, and D and trimming were inferred from the DNA. This sample has roughly 160,000 clones; more than 70% occur once, and the top ten carry 1%. This clonotype was sampled from a man aged 30-40 years in good health and CMV-seronegative. The source material was PBMCs.

The CDR3 bases are TGTGCCAGCAGTAAGACTGATGACTCCTACAATGAGCAGTTCTTC. Amino acids: CASSKTDDSYNEQFF. The chain combines TRBV9 with TRBJ2-1; the D is unclear. Germline V CDR1 and CDR2: SGDLS, YYNGEE. The CDR3 is made up of 15 amino acids. Trimming took 5 bases from V and 0 from J, leaving 12 bases between them. Looking up the rest from reference TRBV9 and TRBJ2-1 gives the full variable domain: DSGVTQTPKHLITATGQRVTLRCSPRSGDLSVYWYQQSLDQGLQFLIQYYNGEERAKGNILERFSAQQFPDLHSELNLSSLELGDSALYFCASSKTDDSYNEQFFGPGTRLTVL.